Listed below are T cell receptor beta chains from one sample, sequenced in a study of blood T cell repertoires in COVID-19. Here immunoSEQ multiplex PCR was the method, and the copy in TCRdb shows in-frame clones only, minus some. Among roughly 350,000 clones, around nine tenths were seen once, and the ten largest hold about 7%. Sequencing was carried out using peripheral blood. These receptors were collected from a woman aged 65 to 85 with COVID-19, enrolled during active disease. Each CDR3 is given with its conserved first and last residue. D genes are given only for firm matches. Clone size is not always given. Where it is, it says once, few, many or a class for expanded clones.

V	J	D	size	DNA	CDR3
TRBV6-1	TRBJ2-7	TRBD2	.	TGTGCCAGCAGTGAACTAGCGGGCTACGAGCAGTACTTC	CASSELAGYEQYF
TRBV21-1	TRBJ2-1	.	.	TGTGCCAGCAGCAAAAACCCTAGCTCCTACAATGAGCAGTTCTTC	CASSKNPSSYNEQFF
TRBV5-6	TRBJ1-1	TRBD1	.	TGTGCCAGCAGCTCGGGACAGATCGGAGTAGTGTTATTTGACACTGAAGCTTTCTTT	CASSSGQIGVVLFDTEAFF
TRBV7-2	TRBJ1-3	TRBD1	.	TGTGCCAGCAGCCCCGACAGGGGGAATGGAAACACCATATATTTT	CASSPDRGNGNTIYF
TRBV7-9	TRBJ2-3	TRBD2	.	TGTGCCAGCAGCGTCCTACTAGCGGGGTTCACAGATACGCAGTATTTT	CASSVLLAGFTDTQYF
TRBV5-6	TRBJ1-5	.	.	TGTGCCAGCAGCTTTTTTCAGAGCAATCAGCCCCAGCATTTT	CASSFFQSNQPQHF
TRBV6-5	TRBJ1-4	.	.	TGTGCCAGCAGTTACTCGAAGTCAGGGTTGCAACTGTTTTTT	CASSYSKSGLQLFF
TRBV7-9	TRBJ1-6	.	.	TGTGCCTCGTCCCGTGGGGGGGGAAATTCACCCCTCCACTTT	CASSRGGGNSPLHF
TRBV5-4	TRBJ1-4	.	.	TGTGCCAGCAGCTTGGGGGGCGCGAATGAAAAACTGTTTTTT	CASSLGGANEKLFF
TRBV11-2	TRBJ1-3	.	few	TGTGCCAGCAGCTTAGTTCAGAAAGGAAACACCATATATTTT	CASSLVQKGNTIYF
TRBV5-1	TRBJ1-2	.	once	TGCGCCAGCAGCTTGGACAGCCTCAACTATGGCTACACCTTC	CASSLDSLNYGYTF
TRBV30	TRBJ1-5	.	.	TGTGCCGCTCGACTGACGGCCAATCAGCCCCAGCATTTT	CAARLTANQPQHF
TRBV28	TRBJ1-2	.	.	TGTGCCAGCAACCCGACACTGGGGGGTGTGTATGGCTACACCTTC	CASNPTLGGVYGYTF
TRBV4-1	TRBJ1-4	.	.	TGCGCCAGCAGCCCGGGACATGGATTAAGTGGTGAAAAACTGTTTTTT	CASSPGHGLSGEKLFF
TRBV28	TRBJ1-2	TRBD1	.	TGTGCCAGCAGACAGGGGGGCTATGGCTACACCTTC	CASRQGGYGYTF
TRBV4-1	TRBJ2-7	.	once	TGCGCCAGCAGCCAAACGAGCGAGACTACCTCATCCTACGAGCAGTACTTC	CASSQTSETTSSYEQYF
TRBV2	TRBJ2-1	TRBD1	.	TGTGCCAGTACCGGGACAGTTTACAATGAGCAGTTCTTC	CASTGTVYNEQFF
TRBV27	TRBJ2-7	TRBD1	.	TGTGCCAGCAGGACAGGGCAGAGCGGCGGACAGTACTTC	CASRTGQSGGQYF
TRBV23-1	TRBJ1-3	TRBD1	.	TGCGCCAGCAGTCCTTACAGGGGTCCCTCCTCTGGAAACACCATATATTTT	CASSPYRGPSSGNTIYF
TRBV7-9	TRBJ1-1	.	.	TGTGCCAGCAGCGCACAGGCGGGGCCTGAAGCTTTCTTT	CASSAQAGPEAFF
TRBV6-5	TRBJ2-5	TRBD2	.	TGTGCCAGCACCCCTAGCGGGGGACTTCAAGAGACCCAGTACTTC	CASTPSGGLQETQYF